The 23 T cell receptor beta chains in this list originate from one sample, sequenced in a study of cytomegalovirus exposure and HLA in healthy donors. Profiled with immunoSEQ multiplex PCR; TCRdb holds only in-frame clones, not every one. The table lists some 200,000 clones, approximately 80% of them singletons. What was sequenced was PBMCs. These receptors all come from a woman under 40 in good health and CMV-seropositive.

The chain combines TRBV10-3 with TRBJ2-7; weak D call: TRBD1 (5 bases). V lost 0 bases, J lost 11 bases, and 11 bases lay in between. The CDR3 is made up of 12 amino acids. Germline CDR1 is ENHRY and CDR2 is SYGVKD. As DNA, the CDR3 is TGTGCCATCAGTGAGTCAGTGGACAAGGAGTACTTC. It codes for CAISESVDKEYF.

This rearrangement joins TRBV27 to TRBJ2-7; possible D gene TRBD2, 5 bases. The CDR3 covers 14 residues. Trimming took off 4 bases at V and 4 bases at J, with 14 bases between the two ends. CDR1 MNHEY and CDR2 SMNVEV come from the germline V gene (reference sequence). CDR3 sequence: CASSYRGAGYEQYF. CDR3 bases: TGTGCCAGCAGTTATCGTGGCGCGGGTTACGAGCAGTACTTC.

The chain uses TRBV7-9 and TRBJ1-2, with D maybe TRBD1 (6 bases). CDR1 SEHNR and CDR2 FQNEAQ come from the germline V gene (reference sequence). The length of the CDR3 is 16 residues. Trimming stripped 6 bases from V and 4 bases from J, with 21 bases between. The CDR3: CASRADTGTKTYGYTF. The CDR3 region has the DNA TGTGCCAGCAGAGCCGACACAGGGACCAAAACCTATGGCTACACCTTC.

The gene calls are TRBV9 and TRBJ1-1, with D perhaps matching TRBD1 (6 bases). From germline, CDR1 is SGDLS and CDR2 YYNGEE. V dropped 0 bases and J dropped 4 bases, with 13 bases sitting between them. The CDR3 runs 15 residues. CDR3 loop: CASSVGRGASTEAFF. The CDR3 DNA reads TGTGCCAGCAGCGTAGGTCGGGGGGCGAGCACTGAAGCTTTCTTT.

V gene TRBV10-2 combines with J gene TRBJ1-2, with 8 bases lining up with TRBD1. The germline CDR1 and CDR2 sequences are WSHSY and SAAADI. J was trimmed by 3 bases and V by 6 bases; bases with no gene match: 0. There are 12 residues in the CDR3. The CDR3 loop is CASRTGDYGYTF. CDR3 sequence (DNA): TGCGCCAGCAGGACAGGGGACTATGGCTACACCTTC.

This clone was counted a single time. The chain joins TRBV9 to TRBJ2-7; 11 nucleotides line up with TRBD2. This CDR3 is built from 17 residues. After removal of 4 bases from V and 2 bases from J, the junction contained 11 bases not matched to a gene. CDR1 is SGDLS, CDR2 YYNGEE, per germline. CDR3 residues: CASSPDPTSGRTYEQYF. Here the CDR3 DNA reads TGTGCCAGCAGCCCGGACCCAACTAGCGGGAGAACCTACGAGCAGTACTTC.

A single count supports this clone. The V gene is TRBV9, the J gene TRBJ2-1, with unresolved D. This CDR3 contains 14 residues. V was cut by 4 bases and J by 0 bases, with 8 bases left in between. Germline V gene sequence: CDR1 SGDLS, CDR2 YYNGEE. CDR3 DNA: TGTGCCAGCAGCCCCTCGAGCTCCTACAATGAGCAGTTCTTC. It is translated as CASSPSSSYNEQFF.

This chain links TRBV30 with TRBJ1-1; 7 nucleotides agree with TRBD1. The junction had 0 bases not matched to a gene; V was cut back by 1 base and J by 1 base. CDR3 length: 13 amino acids. Germline V gives CDR1 GTSNPN, CDR2 SVGIG (reference sequence). The CDR3 region has the DNA TGTGCCTGGAGTGGGACAGGGAACACTGAAGCTTTCTTT. This codes for CAWSGTGNTEAFF.

This chain links TRBV27 with TRBJ2-1, with a weak D call TRBD2 (6 bases). This CDR3 has 15 amino acids. CDR1 MNHEY and CDR2 SMNVEV come from the germline V gene (reference sequence). V was pared by 0 bases and J by 0 bases, with 6 bases between. The CDR3: CASSLSRGSYNEQFF. DNA of the CDR3: TGTGCCAGCAGTTTATCGCGGGGCTCCTACAATGAGCAGTTCTTC.

The CDR3 DNA reads as TGTGCCAGTAGTCCCCGGCTGGAGGCGCCCCAGCATTTT. The encoded protein is CASSPRLEAPQHF. The chain carries TRBV19 and TRBJ1-5; D ambiguous. This CDR3 is 13 amino acids long. The V and J ends lost 5 bases and 9 bases respectively, with 14 bases between them. Germline V lookup: CDR1 LNHDA, CDR2 SQIVND (reference sequence).

The V gene is TRBV29-1, the J gene TRBJ1-2, with 7 bases that match TRBD1. The CDR3 extends over 12 amino acids. The germline V gene has CDR1 SQVTM and CDR2 ANQGSEA. Trimming removed 6 bases from V and 10 bases from J; junction bases left unmatched: 11. The CDR3 is CSVGSTGQAYTF. The CDR3 bases are TGCAGCGTCGGGTCGACAGGGCAAGCCTACACCTTC.

This clone was picked up a small number of times. The rearrangement joins TRBV2 to TRBJ2-7; 9 nucleotides align to TRBD1. V shed 6 bases, J shed 3 bases, and the junction held 3 bases outside the gene matches. Germline values: CDR1 SNHLY, CDR2 FYNNEI. The CDR3 spans 13 residues. The CDR3 protein is CASSRTGDYEQYF. CDR3 nucleotide sequence: TGTGCCAGCAGCCGGACAGGGGACTACGAGCAGTACTTC.

The J gene is TRBJ2-2, the V gene TRBV6-1; TRBD1 matches 7 bases. Germline V gives CDR1 MNHNS, CDR2 SASEGT. CDR3 length: 15 residues. After removal of 8 bases from V and 1 base from J, the junction contained 7 bases not matched to a gene. The CDR3 DNA is TGTGCCAGCGCCGAATGGACAGGGAACACCGGGGAGCTGTTTTTT. Its protein is CASAEWTGNTGELFF.

The genes are TRBV4-2 and TRBJ1-5, with D hard to call. The ends were cut back, 0 bases at V and 7 bases at J, with 10 bases in the middle. CDR3 length: 14 amino acids. The germline CDR1 and CDR2 sequences are LGHNA and YNFKEQ. The CDR3 reads CASSQEGGRQPQHF. CDR3 nucleotides: TGTGCCAGCAGCCAAGAGGGAGGACGGCAGCCCCAGCATTTT.

The V call is TRBV2, the J call TRBJ2-1, with D perhaps TRBD2 (5 bases). The CDR3 is 15 residues long. V was trimmed by 4 bases and J by 5 bases, leaving 15 bases between them. Germline loops: CDR1 SNHLY, CDR2 FYNNEI. CDR3 nucleotides: TGTGCCAGCAGTGCCGAGGGAAGGAGCCACAATGAGCAGTTCTTC. Translation: CASSAEGRSHNEQFF.

J is TRBJ2-1 and V is TRBV7-2; D may be TRBD2 (5 bases). The germline V gene encodes CDR1 SGHTA and CDR2 FQGNSA. V lost 3 bases and J lost 5, with 14 bases in between. There are 15 residues in the CDR3. In DNA, the CDR3 is TGTGCCAGCAGCTTCTCTCGCGGGCCCAACAATGAGCAGTTCTTC. Protein sequence: CASSFSRGPNNEQFF.

This clone occurred once. The V call is TRBV6-1, the J call TRBJ2-7; 10 bases match TRBD2. Losses at the gene ends were 3 bases for V and 2 bases for J; bases not matched to a gene: 10. Germline CDR1 MNHNS, CDR2 SASEGT. This CDR3 has 17 residues. CDR3 residues: CASSDKGLAHRPYEQYF. The CDR3 DNA follows: TGTGCCAGCAGTGACAAGGGACTAGCGCACCGTCCCTACGAGCAGTACTTC.

V usage is TRBV4-1 and J usage is TRBJ2-1; D not certain. The CDR3 has 15 amino acids. Germline values: CDR1 MGHRA, CDR2 YSYEKL. V lost 1 base, J lost 0 bases, and 7 bases lay in between. CDR3 in DNA: TGCGCCAGCAGCCAAGGGGCCGACTCCTACAATGAGCAGTTCTTC. Its protein product is CASSQGADSYNEQFF.

V usage is TRBV6-1 and J usage is TRBJ1-2, with D possibly being TRBD1 (6 bases). Germline V lookup: CDR1 MNHNS, CDR2 SASEGT. This CDR3 comprises 17 residues. Trimming removed 1 base at V and 0 bases at J, with 15 bases between. CDR3 bases: TGTGCCAGCAGTGAAGTGGGGGACACCTCCTCTAACTATGGCTACACCTTC. Amino acids: CASSEVGDTSSNYGYTF.

V gene TRBV28 combines with J gene TRBJ1-2, with a tentative D call TRBD1 (6 bases). V gave up 4 bases and J gave up 0 bases, with 12 bases separating them. The germline V gene encodes CDR1 MDHEN and CDR2 SYDVKM. This CDR3 comprises 15 residues. The CDR3 DNA reads as TGTGCCAGCAGTTCAGGGGCCTCCGCTAACTATGGCTACACCTTC. It yields the protein CASSSGASANYGYTF.

The genes are TRBV28 and TRBJ2-7, with TRBD2 matching 14 bases. Germline V gives CDR1 MDHEN, CDR2 SYDVKM. There are 17 residues in the CDR3. The ends lost 2 bases at V and 4 bases at J; junction bases unmatched: 7. The CDR3 region is CASSLLSGTSGSYEQYF. DNA of the CDR3: TGTGCCAGCAGTTTACTCTCCGGGACTAGCGGGAGTTACGAGCAGTACTTC.

The V and J genes are TRBV2 and TRBJ2-7, with D possibly matching TRBD1 (5 bases). The V end lost 1 base, the J end lost 5 bases, and 12 bases lay between the germline ends. This CDR3 is built from 14 residues. CDR1 SNHLY and CDR2 FYNNEI come from the germline V gene. The DNA for the CDR3 is TGTGCCAGCAGTGAAGACAGGTTTCCACACGAGCAGTACTTC. It yields the protein CASSEDRFPHEQYF.

The genes are TRBV2 and TRBJ1-3; the D is unclear. The CDR3 has 15 amino acids. Per the germline V gene, CDR1 is SNHLY and CDR2 is FYNNEI. The V and J ends lost 4 bases and 2 bases respectively, with 12 bases between them. Written as DNA, the CDR3 is TGTGCCAGCAGTGTGGCTTTTTTGGCTGGAAACACCATATATTTT. It codes for CASSVAFLAGNTIYF.